The source of this T cell receptor beta chain is a study of blood T cell repertoires in COVID-19. J lost 5 bases, V lost 0 bases, and 6 bases had no gene match. The V gene's germline CDR1 is MGHRA and CDR2 YSYEKL. The CDR3 contains 15 residues. Measured with immunoSEQ multiplex PCR; TCRdb has only the in-frame clones, and not every one. The sample yields tens of thousands of clones, over 70% seen once. The chain carries TRBV4-1 and TRBJ1-1; TRBD1 matches at 7 bases. This receptor was obtained from a human donor in a cohort sampled during active COVID-19. The sample was peripheral blood. This chain's CDR3 is CASSQDTGRGTEAFF. The CDR3 DNA sequence: TGCGCCAGCAGCCAAGATACCGGCAGGGGGACTGAAGCTTTCTTT.